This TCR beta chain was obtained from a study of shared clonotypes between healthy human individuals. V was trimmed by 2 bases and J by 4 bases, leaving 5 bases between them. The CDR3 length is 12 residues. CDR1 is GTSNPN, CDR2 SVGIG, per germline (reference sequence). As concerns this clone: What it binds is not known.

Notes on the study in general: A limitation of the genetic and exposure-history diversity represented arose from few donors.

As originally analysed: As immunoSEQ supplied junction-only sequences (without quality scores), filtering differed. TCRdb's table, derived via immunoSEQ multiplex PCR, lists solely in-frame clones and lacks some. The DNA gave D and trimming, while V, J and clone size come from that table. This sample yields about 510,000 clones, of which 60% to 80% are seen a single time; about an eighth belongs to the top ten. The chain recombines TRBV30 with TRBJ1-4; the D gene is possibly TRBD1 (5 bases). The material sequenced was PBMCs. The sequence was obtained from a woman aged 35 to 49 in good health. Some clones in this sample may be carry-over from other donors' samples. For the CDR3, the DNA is TGTGCCTGGAGTAGGGGTAATGAAAAACTGTTTTTT. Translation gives CAWSRGNEKLFF.